This TCR beta chain is from a study of cytomegalovirus exposure and HLA in healthy donors. Points from the study as a whole: In a later analysis, specific HLA alleles were associated with approximately 16,000 TCR beta sequences at a 0.05 false discovery rate.

This clone came up a few times. The target antigen is unknown. A multiplex PCR was run with 60 Vbeta primers and 13 Jbeta primers. TCRdb's table, derived via immunoSEQ multiplex PCR, lists solely in-frame clones and lacks some. The data show 150,000 to 200,000 clones, 80% seen once. V gave up 5 bases and J gave up 10 bases, with 15 bases separating them. Germline values: CDR1 SEHNR, CDR2 FQNEAQ (reference sequence). The CDR3 contains 13 residues. The chain employs TRBV7-9 and TRBJ2-1; maybe TRBD1 (5 bases). The sequencing input was PBMCs. The sequence came from a male donor in good health and CMV-seronegative. The CDR3 DNA reads as TGTGCCAGCAGCACCTCAGGGTTACAAGAGCAGTTCTTC. It translates to CASSTSGLQEQFF.